These 30 T cell receptor beta chains share one sample of origin, sequenced in a study of cytomegalovirus exposure and HLA in healthy donors. 13 Jbeta primers and 60 Vbeta primers were used for the PCR. This table comes from immunoSEQ multiplex PCR, and its TCRdb copy is limited to in-frame clones, with some not included. The data show around 150,000 clones, approximately 76% seen once. Sequencing was carried out using PBMCs. The receptors shown here come from a female donor in good health and CMV-seronegative.

The V gene is TRBV30, the J gene TRBJ1-5, with TRBD1 as a possible D gene (5 bases). The CDR3 is 13 residues long. The germline V and J ends were trimmed by 5 bases and 4 bases, with 12 bases remaining between them. The germline V gene has CDR1 GTSNPN and CDR2 SVGIG (reference sequence). CDR3: CAWGAGGNQPQHF. The DNA of the CDR3 is TGTGCCTGGGGGGCGGGAGGGAATCAGCCCCAGCATTTT.

This chain joins TRBV5-1 and TRBJ1-2, with D possibly being TRBD1 (5 bases). Germline values: CDR1 SGHRS, CDR2 YFSETQ. V was clipped by 6 bases and J by 2 bases, with 11 bases between them. The CDR3 consists of 13 residues. In nucleotides, the CDR3 is TGCGCCAGCACCCCGACAGCGAACTATGGCTACACCTTC. Protein sequence: CASTPTANYGYTF. Using reference TRBV5-1 and TRBJ1-2 for the parts outside the CDR3, the full variable domain is KAGVTQTPRYLIKTRGQQVTLSCSPISGHRSVSWYQQTPGQGLQFLFEYFSETQRNKGNFPGRFSGRQFSNSRSEMNVSTLELGDSALYLCASTPTANYGYTFGSGTRLTVV.

The gene calls are TRBV4-1 and TRBJ2-4; the match to TRBD2 covers 7 bases. The junction had 9 bases not matched to a gene; V was cut back by 1 base and J by 0 bases. Germline assignment: CDR1 MGHRA and CDR2 YSYEKL. The CDR3 extends over 18 amino acids. This chain's CDR3 is CASSQGWERGLAKNIQYF. CDR3 nucleotides: TGCGCCAGCAGCCAAGGGTGGGAGCGGGGTCTAGCCAAAAACATTCAGTACTTC.

The chain couples TRBV5-1 to TRBJ1-3; maybe TRBD1 (6 bases). The length of the CDR3 is 15 residues. Deletions cut 0 bases from V and 2 bases from J, with 9 bases between. Germline V lookup: CDR1 SGHRS, CDR2 YFSETQ. The DNA for the CDR3 is TGCGCCAGCAGCTTGGAACAGGGTACTGGAAACACCATATATTTT. It is translated as CASSLEQGTGNTIYF.

V usage is TRBV7-9 and J usage is TRBJ1-3; D unclear. Deletions cut 5 bases from V and 0 bases from J, with 8 bases between. CDR3 length: 14 amino acids. Looked up from germline, CDR1 is SEHNR and CDR2 is FQNEAQ (reference sequence). The DNA of the CDR3 is TGTGCCAGCAGCATCCAGGACTCTGGAAACACCATATATTTT. Its translation is CASSIQDSGNTIYF.

The chain carries TRBV19 and TRBJ2-6; the D gene is possibly TRBD1 (6 bases). Trimming took 4 bases from V and 0 from J, leaving 13 bases between them. Germline loops: CDR1 LNHDA, CDR2 SQIVND (reference sequence). The CDR3 runs 17 residues. The CDR3 spells CASSKGQLTSGANVLTF. The CDR3 nucleotides are TGTGCCAGTAGTAAAGGACAGCTGACCTCTGGGGCCAACGTCCTGACTTTC.

The rearrangement joins TRBV2 to TRBJ2-1; D unclear. CDR1 is SNHLY and CDR2 is FYNNEI in the germline V gene. V dropped 5 bases and J dropped 2 bases, with 7 bases sitting between them. The CDR3 runs 13 residues. CDR3 sequence: CASSLIPYNEQFF. The CDR3 region has the DNA TGTGCCAGCAGTCTTATTCCCTACAATGAGCAGTTCTTC. The variable domain in full, completed from reference TRBV2 and TRBJ2-1, reads EPEVTQTPSHQVTQMGQEVILRCVPISNHLYFYWYRQILGQKVEFLVSFYNNEISEKSEIFDDQFSVERPDGSNFTLKIRSTKLEDSAMYFCASSLIPYNEQFFGPGTRLTVL.

The V call is TRBV7-9, the J call TRBJ1-2; D possibly corresponds to TRBD1 (6 bases). V lost 4 bases and J lost 4, with 13 bases in between. The CDR3 totals 14 residues. Germline loops: CDR1 SEHNR, CDR2 FQNEAQ (reference sequence). Here the CDR3 DNA reads TGTGCCAGCAGCTCGCAGGGGAACCCCTATGGCTACACCTTC. Amino acids: CASSSQGNPYGYTF.

This chain uses TRBV6-5 with TRBJ2-5; D not certain. The germline CDR1 and CDR2 sequences are MNHEY and SVGAGI. Trimming pared 8 bases from V and 7 bases from J, leaving 17 bases between. The CDR3 runs to 13 residues. CDR3 bases: TGTGCCAGCCTGGAGCGTCTGGAAGGGACCCAGTACTTC. Amino acids: CASLERLEGTQYF.

The rearrangement uses TRBV6-4 and TRBJ1-6; D gene uncertain. V lost 3 bases, J lost 0 bases, and 6 bases lay in between. Germline assignment: CDR1 MRHNA and CDR2 SNTAGT. The CDR3 is 15 residues long. The CDR3 loop is CASSERSSYNSPLHF. The CDR3 coding sequence is TGTGCCAGCAGTGAGCGGAGCTCCTATAATTCACCCCTCCACTTT.

The chain has TRBV9 and TRBJ2-3; perhaps TRBD1 as D (6 bases). The V end was cut by 1 base, the J end by 3 bases, with 12 bases between. The CDR3 length is 15 residues. The germline CDR1 and CDR2 sequences are SGDLS and YYNGEE. The CDR3 nucleotides are TGTGCCAGCAGCGTACGAACCGACAGGACAGATACGCAGTATTTT. Its protein is CASSVRTDRTDTQYF.

The rearrangement links TRBV7-9 to TRBJ1-4; 10 nucleotides align to TRBD1. The V gene's germline CDR1 is SEHNR and CDR2 FQNEAQ (reference sequence). This CDR3 spans 15 amino acids. Trimming at V came to 4 bases and at J to 8 bases, leaving 7 bases not matched to a gene. CDR3 sequence (DNA): TGTGCCAGCAGCTCGGACAGGGGGAGCAAGGAAAAACTGTTTTTT. It encodes CASSSDRGSKEKLFF.

DNA for the CDR3: TGTGCCAGCAGTTCCCTTACCAGCAGGGCCCAGCCTGAAGCTTTCTTT. Its protein product is CASSSLTSRAQPEAFF. V is TRBV27 and J is TRBJ1-1, with D perhaps TRBD1 (5 bases). The V and J ends lost 4 bases and 6 bases respectively, with 21 bases between them. The CDR3 has 16 amino acids. Germline values: CDR1 MNHEY, CDR2 SMNVEV (reference sequence).

The CDR3 coding sequence is TGTGCCAGCTCACCGGGGGGGCGGGGATCCTACAATGAGCAGTTCTTC. Amino acids: CASSPGGRGSYNEQFF. The V call is TRBV18, the J call TRBJ2-1; maybe TRBD2 (7 bases). The CDR3 spans 16 residues. Germline V gives CDR1 KGHSH, CDR2 LQKENI. Trimming took off 3 bases at V and 1 base at J, with 13 bases between the two ends.

Only a few counts were recorded for this clone. The CDR3 spells CASSRANYGYTF. The CDR3 DNA sequence: TGTGCCAGCAGCAGGGCCAACTATGGCTACACCTTC. The gene calls are TRBV2 and TRBJ1-2; the D gene is possibly TRBD1 (5 bases). In germline, CDR1 is SNHLY, CDR2 FYNNEI. V gave up 6 bases and J gave up 2 bases, with 7 bases separating them. The CDR3 is 12 amino acids.

This chain joins TRBV6-1 and TRBJ2-2; 8 bases align to TRBD2. With 4 bases clipped from V and 7 bases from J, the junction kept 5 bases outside the gene matches. The CDR3 consists of 14 residues. CDR1 and CDR2 (germline): MNHNS, SASEGT. CDR3 in DNA: TGTGCCAGCAGTGGAGGGCGGGGGGACGGGGAGCTGTTTTTT. It encodes CASSGGRGDGELFF.

The genes are TRBV27 and TRBJ1-5; perhaps TRBD1 as D (5 bases). V was clipped by 6 bases and J by 6 bases, with 12 bases between them. The CDR3 is 13 amino acids. Germline V CDR1 and CDR2: MNHEY, SMNVEV (reference sequence). CDR3: CASSVRAVQPQHF. As DNA, the CDR3 is TGTGCCAGCAGCGTCAGGGCGGTTCAGCCCCAGCATTTT.

The chain combines TRBV30 with TRBJ2-2, with D perhaps matching TRBD2 (5 bases). The V end was cut by 5 bases, the J end by 6 bases, with 25 bases between. CDR3 length: 17 amino acids. Germline CDR1 is GTSNPN and CDR2 is SVGIG (reference sequence). The CDR3 DNA reads TGTGCCTGGTCGGACGGGATACCTTTTCCGAGGGCCGGGGAGCTGTTTTTT. It is translated as CAWSDGIPFPRAGELFF.

The CDR3: CASSLAVGSGANVLTF. The CDR3 coding sequence is TGCGCCAGCAGCTTGGCCGTCGGCTCTGGGGCCAACGTCCTGACTTTC. The chain links TRBV5-1 to TRBJ2-6; D gene unclear. Germline V CDR1 and CDR2: SGHRS, YFSETQ. The V end lost 0 bases, the J end lost 0 bases, and 7 bases lay between the germline ends. CDR3 length equals 16 residues.

The V call is TRBV25-1, the J call TRBJ2-1; unclear D gene. This CDR3 comprises 16 residues. CDR1 is MGHDK, CDR2 SYGVNS, per germline. V lost 1 base and J 1 base, leaving 11 bases between the germline ends. DNA for the CDR3: TGTGCCAGCAGTGAATCGGGTGAAAGTTCCTACAATGAGCAGTTCTTC. This gives the protein CASSESGESSYNEQFF. The complete variable domain, with remaining parts taken from reference TRBV25-1 and TRBJ2-1, reads EADIYQTPRYLVIGTGKKITLECSQTMGHDKMYWYQQDPGMELHLIHYSYGVNSTEKGDLSSESTVSRIRTEHFPLTLESARPSHTSQYLCASSESGESSYNEQFFGPGTRLTVL.

V usage is TRBV18 and J usage is TRBJ2-1; D ambiguous. The V and J ends lost 0 bases and 5 bases respectively, with 11 bases between them. The CDR3 contains 15 residues. The germline gives CDR1 KGHSH, CDR2 LQKENI. CDR3 residues: CASSPPRYSNNEQFF. For the CDR3, the DNA is TGTGCCAGCTCACCACCCCGGTATTCCAACAATGAGCAGTTCTTC.

To note about this clone: Different DNA sequences within this sample yield the same CDR3. The CDR3 is CAWSVGQNYGYTF. CDR3 sequence (DNA): TGTGCCTGGAGTGTAGGACAAAACTATGGCTACACCTTC. J is TRBJ1-2 and V is TRBV30, with D perhaps TRBD1 (5 bases). This CDR3 contains 13 residues. Germline-derived CDR1 and CDR2 are GTSNPN and SVGIG (reference sequence). Trimming pared 0 bases from V and 2 bases from J, leaving 7 bases between.

In regard to this clone: This CDR3 is also generated by other DNA sequences in the sample. The rearrangement links TRBV11-1 to TRBJ2-7; 9 nucleotides agree with TRBD1. CDR1 is SGHAT and CDR2 is FQDESV in the germline V gene (reference sequence). The trim removed 5 bases at V and 3 bases at J, leaving 2 bases unmatched. The CDR3 totals 13 residues. The CDR3 here is CASSRDRDYEQYF. The CDR3 nucleotides read TGTGCCAGCAGCCGGGACAGGGACTACGAGCAGTACTTC.

The sample holds a few counts of this clone. The rearrangement links TRBV10-3 to TRBJ1-4; 7 nucleotides line up with TRBD1. Germline CDR1 and CDR2: ENHRY and SYGVKD. The CDR3 is 15 residues long. Trimming removed 2 bases from V and 5 bases from J; junction bases left unmatched: 5. DNA of the CDR3: TGTGCCATCAGTGAGACAGGGGCCGACAATGAAAAACTGTTTTTT. Its protein product is CAISETGADNEKLFF.

The J gene is TRBJ2-5, the V gene TRBV13; a weak D match, TRBD2 (5 bases). Germline V gives CDR1 PRHDT, CDR2 FYEKMQ (reference sequence). The germline V and J ends were trimmed by 5 bases and 5 bases, with 18 bases remaining between them. The CDR3 spans 15 residues. DNA for the CDR3: TGTGCCAGCAGCCCATCCCCGAGGGAGATGGAGACCCAGTACTTC. It translates to CASSPSPREMETQYF.

This clone is a singleton in its sample. The chain carries TRBV5-6 and TRBJ1-1, with a weak D call TRBD1 (5 bases). The CDR3 is 15 residues long. V shed 0 bases and J shed 1 base, with 10 bases lying between them. Germline CDR1 is SGHDT and CDR2 is YYEEEE. The chain's CDR3 is CASSLGQIGNTEAFF. The CDR3, as DNA: TGTGCCAGCAGCTTGGGACAGATTGGGAACACTGAAGCTTTCTTT. The entire variable domain, with the rest obtained from reference TRBV5-6 and TRBJ1-1, is as follows: DAGVTQSPTHLIKTRGQQVTLRCSPKSGHDTVSWYQQALGQGPQFIFQYYEEEERQRGNFPDRFSGHQFPNYSSELNVNALLLGDSALYLCASSLGQIGNTEAFFGQGTRLTVV.

This clone showed up just a few times. The CDR3 DNA is TGTGCCAGCAGTTACTCGACAGCGAACACTGAAGCTTTCTTT. Protein sequence: CASSYSTANTEAFF. The rearrangement links TRBV6-5 to TRBJ1-1, with D possibly matching TRBD1 (5 bases). Germline-derived CDR1 and CDR2 are MNHEY and SVGAGI. The CDR3 has 14 residues. Trimming removed 0 bases from V and 1 base from J, with 6 bases in between.

The CDR3 sequence: CASSPAAANTEAFF. The CDR3 DNA follows: TGTGCCAGCAGCCCCGCGGCGGCGAACACTGAAGCTTTCTTT. The rearrangement joins TRBV7-3 to TRBJ1-1, with D uncertain. This CDR3 comprises 14 residues. Trimming removed 5 bases from V and 1 base from J, with 11 bases in between. Germline V gene data show CDR1 as SGHTA and CDR2 as FQGTGA.

This clone was picked up a small number of times. V and J are TRBV5-4 and TRBJ1-2; perhaps TRBD1 as D (6 bases). CDR3 length: 15 amino acids. Germline CDR1 SGHNT, CDR2 YYREEE (reference sequence). V lost 5 bases, J lost 3 bases, and 17 bases lay in between. The CDR3 DNA sequence: TGTGCCAGCAGTTTTCCTCGACAGGCCTACTATGGCTACACCTTC. It specifies CASSFPRQAYYGYTF.

V is TRBV30 and J is TRBJ1-2; D gene uncertain. Germline V gene lookup returns CDR1 GTSNPN and CDR2 SVGIG (reference sequence). The germline V and J ends were trimmed by 8 bases and 8 bases, with 18 bases remaining between them. The CDR3 covers 12 residues. Here the CDR3 reads CASETEGWGYTF. The CDR3 DNA is TGTGCCAGCGAGACTGAGGGCTGGGGCTACACCTTC.